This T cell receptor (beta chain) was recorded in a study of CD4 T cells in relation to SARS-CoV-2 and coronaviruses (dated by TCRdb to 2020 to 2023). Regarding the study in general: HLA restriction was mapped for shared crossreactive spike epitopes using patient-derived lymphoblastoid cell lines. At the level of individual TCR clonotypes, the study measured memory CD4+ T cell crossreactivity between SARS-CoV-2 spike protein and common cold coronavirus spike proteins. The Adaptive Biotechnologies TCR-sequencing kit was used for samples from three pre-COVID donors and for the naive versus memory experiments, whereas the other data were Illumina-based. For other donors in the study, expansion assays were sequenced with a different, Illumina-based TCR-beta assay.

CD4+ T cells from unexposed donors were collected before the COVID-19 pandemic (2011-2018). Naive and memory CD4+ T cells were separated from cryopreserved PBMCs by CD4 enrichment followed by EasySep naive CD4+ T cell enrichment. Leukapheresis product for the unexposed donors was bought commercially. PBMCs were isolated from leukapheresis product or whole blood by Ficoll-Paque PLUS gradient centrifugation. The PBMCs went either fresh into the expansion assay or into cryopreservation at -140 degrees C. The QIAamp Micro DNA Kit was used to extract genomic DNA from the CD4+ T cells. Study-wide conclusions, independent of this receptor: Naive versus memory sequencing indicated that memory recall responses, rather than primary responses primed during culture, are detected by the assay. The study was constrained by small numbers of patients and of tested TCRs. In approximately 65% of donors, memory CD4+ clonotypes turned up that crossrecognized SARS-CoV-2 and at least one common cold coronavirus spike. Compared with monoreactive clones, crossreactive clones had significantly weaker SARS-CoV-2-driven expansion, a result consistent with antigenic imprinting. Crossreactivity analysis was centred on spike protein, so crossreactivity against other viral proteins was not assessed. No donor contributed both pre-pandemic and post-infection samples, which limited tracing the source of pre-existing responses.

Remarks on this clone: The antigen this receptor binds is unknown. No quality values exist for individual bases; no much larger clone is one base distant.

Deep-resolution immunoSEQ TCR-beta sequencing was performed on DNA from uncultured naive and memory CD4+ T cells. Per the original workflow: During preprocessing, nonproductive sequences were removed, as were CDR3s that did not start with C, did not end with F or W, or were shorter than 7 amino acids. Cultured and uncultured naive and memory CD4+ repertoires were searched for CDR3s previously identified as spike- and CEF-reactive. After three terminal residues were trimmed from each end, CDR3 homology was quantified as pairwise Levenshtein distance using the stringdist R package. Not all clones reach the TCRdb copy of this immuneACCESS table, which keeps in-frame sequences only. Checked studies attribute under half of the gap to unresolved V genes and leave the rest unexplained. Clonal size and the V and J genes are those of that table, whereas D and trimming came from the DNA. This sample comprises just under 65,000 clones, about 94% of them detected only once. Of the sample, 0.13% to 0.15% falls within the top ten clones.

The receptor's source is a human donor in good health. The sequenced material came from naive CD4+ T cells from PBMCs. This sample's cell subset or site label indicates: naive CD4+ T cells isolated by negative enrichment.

CDR3 loop: CASSVVPNTEAFF. The DNA sequence is given as TGTGCCAGCAGCGTAGTCCCAAACACTGAAGCTTTCTTT. Recombination linked TRBV9 to TRBJ1-1; the D gene assignment is ambiguous. V was cut back by 0 bases and J by 2 bases, leaving a gap of 5 bases between them. The germline V gene supplies CDR1 SGDLS and CDR2 YYNGEE. From the cysteine up to the phenylalanine, the CDR3 has a length of 13 residues. Only the CDR3 DNA is retained, 39 bases long and in frame from the first base. The full variable domain, completed from the reference TRBV9 and TRBJ1-1 proteins outside the CDR3, reads DSGVTQTPKHLITATGQRVTLRCSPRSGDLSVYWYQQSLDQGLQFLIQYYNGEERAKGNILERFSAQQFPDLHSELNLSSLELGDSALYFCASSVVPNTEAFFGQGTRLTVV.